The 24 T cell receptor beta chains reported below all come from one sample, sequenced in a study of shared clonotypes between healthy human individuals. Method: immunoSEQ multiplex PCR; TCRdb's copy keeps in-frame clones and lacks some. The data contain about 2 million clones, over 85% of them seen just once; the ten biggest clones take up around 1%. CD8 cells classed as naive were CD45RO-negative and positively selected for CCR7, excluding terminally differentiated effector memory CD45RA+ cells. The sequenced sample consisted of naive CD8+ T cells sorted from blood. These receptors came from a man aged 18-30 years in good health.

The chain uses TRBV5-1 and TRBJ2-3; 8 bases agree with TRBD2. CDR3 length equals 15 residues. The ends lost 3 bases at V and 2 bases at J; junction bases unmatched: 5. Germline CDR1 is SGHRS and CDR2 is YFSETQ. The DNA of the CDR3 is TGCGCCAGCAGCTCGGGACTAGAGAACACAGATACGCAGTATTTT. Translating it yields CASSSGLENTDTQYF.

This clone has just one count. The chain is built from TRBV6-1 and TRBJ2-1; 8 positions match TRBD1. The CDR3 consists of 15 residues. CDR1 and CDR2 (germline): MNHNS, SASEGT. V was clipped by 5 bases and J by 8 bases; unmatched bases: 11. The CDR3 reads CASSTGDRWRDEQFF. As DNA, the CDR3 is TGTGCCAGCAGTACTGGGGACAGGTGGAGAGATGAGCAGTTCTTC.

The CDR3 sequence: CASSQGLAGLWEQYF. The CDR3 DNA sequence: TGTGCCAGCAGCCAGGGACTAGCGGGGCTATGGGAGCAGTACTTC. The rearrangement uses TRBV5-6 and TRBJ2-7; 13 bases agree with TRBD2. V lost 4 bases to trimming and J lost 7 bases; unmatched junction nucleotides: 8. The CDR3 runs to 15 residues. Germline V gives CDR1 SGHDT, CDR2 YYEEEE. The variable domain in full, completed from reference TRBV5-6 and TRBJ2-7, reads DAGVTQSPTHLIKTRGQQVTLRCSPKSGHDTVSWYQQALGQGPQFIFQYYEEEERQRGNFPDRFSGHQFPNYSSELNVNALLLGDSALYLCASSQGLAGLWEQYFGPGTRLTVT.

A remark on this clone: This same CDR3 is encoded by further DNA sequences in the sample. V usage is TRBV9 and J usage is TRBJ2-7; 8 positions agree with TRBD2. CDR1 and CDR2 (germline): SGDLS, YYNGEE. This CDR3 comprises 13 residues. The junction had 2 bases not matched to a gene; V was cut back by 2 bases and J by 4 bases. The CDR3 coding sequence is TGTGCCAGCAGCGTCGGACTAGCTTACGAGCAGTACTTC. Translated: CASSVGLAYEQYF.

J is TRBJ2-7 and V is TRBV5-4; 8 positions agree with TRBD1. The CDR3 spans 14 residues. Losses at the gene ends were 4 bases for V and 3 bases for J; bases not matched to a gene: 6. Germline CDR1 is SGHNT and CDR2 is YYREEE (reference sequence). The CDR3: CASSMYGTGYEQYF. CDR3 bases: TGTGCCAGCAGCATGTACGGGACAGGCTACGAGCAGTACTTC.

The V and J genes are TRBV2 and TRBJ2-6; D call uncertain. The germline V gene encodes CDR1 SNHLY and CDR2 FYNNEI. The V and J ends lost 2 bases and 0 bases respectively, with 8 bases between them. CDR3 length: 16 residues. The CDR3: CASSEWESSGANVLTF. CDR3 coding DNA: TGTGCCAGCAGTGAATGGGAAAGCTCTGGGGCCAACGTCCTGACTTTC.

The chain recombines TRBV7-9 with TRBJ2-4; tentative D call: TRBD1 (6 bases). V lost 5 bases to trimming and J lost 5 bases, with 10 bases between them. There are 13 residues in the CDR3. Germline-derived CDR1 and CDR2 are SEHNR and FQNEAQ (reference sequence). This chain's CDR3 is CASSLRQENIQYF. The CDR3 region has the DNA TGTGCCAGCAGCCTCCGACAGGAAAACATTCAGTACTTC.

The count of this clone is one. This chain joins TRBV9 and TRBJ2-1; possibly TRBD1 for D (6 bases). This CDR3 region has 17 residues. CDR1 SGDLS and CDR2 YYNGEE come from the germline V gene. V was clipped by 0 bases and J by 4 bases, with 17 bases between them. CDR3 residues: CASSVEFSAGAYNEQFF. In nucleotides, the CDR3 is TGTGCCAGCAGCGTAGAGTTCTCGGCAGGGGCGTACAATGAGCAGTTCTTC.

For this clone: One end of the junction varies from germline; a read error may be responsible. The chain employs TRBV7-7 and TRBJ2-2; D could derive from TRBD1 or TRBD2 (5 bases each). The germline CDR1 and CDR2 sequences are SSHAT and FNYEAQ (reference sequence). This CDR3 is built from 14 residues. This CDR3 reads CASSFGTDTRELFF. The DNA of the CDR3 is TGTGCTAGCAGCTTCGGGACCGACACTCGGGAGCTGTTTTTT.

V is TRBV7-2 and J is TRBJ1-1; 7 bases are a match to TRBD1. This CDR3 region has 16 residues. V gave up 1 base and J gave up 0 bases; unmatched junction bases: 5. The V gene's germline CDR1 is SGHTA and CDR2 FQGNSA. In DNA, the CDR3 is TGTGCCAGCAGCTTAGTCCAGGGGGACTTGAACACTGAAGCTTTCTTT. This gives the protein CASSLVQGDLNTEAFF.

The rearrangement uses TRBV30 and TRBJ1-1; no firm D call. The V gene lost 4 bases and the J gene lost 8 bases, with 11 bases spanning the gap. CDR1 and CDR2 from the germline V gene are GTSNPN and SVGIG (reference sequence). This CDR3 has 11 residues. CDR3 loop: CAWILRWEAFF. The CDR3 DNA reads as TGTGCCTGGATCCTACGGTGGGAAGCTTTCTTT.

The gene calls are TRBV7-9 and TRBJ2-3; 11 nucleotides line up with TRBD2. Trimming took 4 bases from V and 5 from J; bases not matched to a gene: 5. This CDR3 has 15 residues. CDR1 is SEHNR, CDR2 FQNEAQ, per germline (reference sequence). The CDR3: CASSSATSGKDTQYF. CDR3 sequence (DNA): TGTGCCAGCAGCTCAGCGACTAGCGGGAAAGATACGCAGTATTTT.

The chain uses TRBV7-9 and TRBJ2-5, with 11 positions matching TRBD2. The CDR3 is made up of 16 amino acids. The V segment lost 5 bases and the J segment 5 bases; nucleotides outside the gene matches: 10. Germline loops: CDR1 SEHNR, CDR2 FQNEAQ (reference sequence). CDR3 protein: CASSQILAGGWETQYF. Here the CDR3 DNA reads TGTGCCAGCAGCCAAATCCTAGCGGGGGGTTGGGAGACCCAGTACTTC.

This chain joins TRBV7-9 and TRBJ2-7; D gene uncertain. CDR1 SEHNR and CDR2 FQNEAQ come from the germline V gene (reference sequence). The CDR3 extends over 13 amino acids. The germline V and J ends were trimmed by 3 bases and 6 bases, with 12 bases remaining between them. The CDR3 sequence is CASSLRNYGEQYF. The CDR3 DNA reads TGTGCCAGCAGCTTGCGTAACTATGGCGAGCAGTACTTC.

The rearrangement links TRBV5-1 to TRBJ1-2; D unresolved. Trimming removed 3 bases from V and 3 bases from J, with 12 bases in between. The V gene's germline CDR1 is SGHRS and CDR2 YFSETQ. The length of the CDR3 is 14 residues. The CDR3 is CASSWIESDYGYTF. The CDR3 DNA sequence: TGCGCCAGCAGCTGGATCGAAAGTGACTATGGCTACACCTTC.

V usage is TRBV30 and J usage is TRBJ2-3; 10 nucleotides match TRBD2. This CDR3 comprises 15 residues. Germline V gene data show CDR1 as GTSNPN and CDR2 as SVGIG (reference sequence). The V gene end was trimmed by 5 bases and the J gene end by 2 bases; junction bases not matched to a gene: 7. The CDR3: CAWSLTSGNTDTQYF. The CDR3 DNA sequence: TGTGCCTGGTCCCTCACTAGCGGGAACACAGATACGCAGTATTTT.

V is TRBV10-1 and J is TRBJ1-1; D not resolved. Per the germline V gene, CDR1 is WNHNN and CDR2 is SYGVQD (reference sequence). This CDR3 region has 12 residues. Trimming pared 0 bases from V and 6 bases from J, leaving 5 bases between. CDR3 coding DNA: TGCGCCAGCAGTGAGTCCGGGTCTGAAGCTTTCTTT. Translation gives CASSESGSEAFF.

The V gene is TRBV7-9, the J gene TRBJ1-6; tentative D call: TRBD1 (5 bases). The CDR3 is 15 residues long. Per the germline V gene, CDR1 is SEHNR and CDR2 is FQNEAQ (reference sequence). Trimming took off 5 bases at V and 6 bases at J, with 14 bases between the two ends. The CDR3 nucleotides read TGTGCCAGCAGCCCGTTGAGCGGGGGTAATTCACCCCTCCACTTT. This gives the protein CASSPLSGGNSPLHF.

CDR3 region: CASSHRAGGADTQYF. For the CDR3, the DNA is TGTGCCAGCAGCCACCGAGCGGGAGGAGCAGATACGCAGTATTTT. V is TRBV7-9 and J is TRBJ2-3, with 9 bases that match TRBD2. V dropped 5 bases and J dropped 4; count of bases not matched to a gene: 7. The CDR3 is 15 amino acids. The germline CDR1 and CDR2 sequences are SEHNR and FQNEAQ (reference sequence). The variable domain in full, completed from reference TRBV7-9 and TRBJ2-3, reads DTGVSQNPRHKITKRGQNVTFRCDPISEHNRLYWYRQTLGQGPEFLTYFQNEAQLEKSRLLSDRFSAERPKGSFSTLEIQRTEQGDSAMYLCASSHRAGGADTQYFGPGTRLTVL.

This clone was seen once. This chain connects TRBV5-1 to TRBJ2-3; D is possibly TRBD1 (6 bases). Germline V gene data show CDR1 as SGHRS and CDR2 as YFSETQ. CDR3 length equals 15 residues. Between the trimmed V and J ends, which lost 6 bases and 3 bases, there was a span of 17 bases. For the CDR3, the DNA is TGCGCCAGCACCTCCGGGGACAAAATAACAGATACGCAGTATTTT. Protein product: CASTSGDKITDTQYF.

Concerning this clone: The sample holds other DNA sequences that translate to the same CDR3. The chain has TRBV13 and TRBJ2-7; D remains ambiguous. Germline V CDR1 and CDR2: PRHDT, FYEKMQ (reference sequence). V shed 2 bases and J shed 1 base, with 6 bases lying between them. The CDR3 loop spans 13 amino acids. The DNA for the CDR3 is TGTGCCAGCAGCTTAACGGTTTCCTACGAGCAGTACTTC. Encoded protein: CASSLTVSYEQYF.

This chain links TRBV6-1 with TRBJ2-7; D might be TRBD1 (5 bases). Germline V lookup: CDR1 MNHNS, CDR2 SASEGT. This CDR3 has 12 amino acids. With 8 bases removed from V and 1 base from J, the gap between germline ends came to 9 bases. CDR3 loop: CASLDSSYEQYF. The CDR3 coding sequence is TGTGCCAGCTTAGACAGTTCCTACGAGCAGTACTTC.

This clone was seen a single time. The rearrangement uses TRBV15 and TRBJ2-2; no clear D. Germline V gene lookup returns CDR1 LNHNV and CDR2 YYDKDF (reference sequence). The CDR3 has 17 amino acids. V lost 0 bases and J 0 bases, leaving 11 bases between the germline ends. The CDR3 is CATSRDRSGANTGELFF. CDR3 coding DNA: TGTGCCACCAGCAGAGATCGCTCGGGCGCGAACACCGGGGAGCTGTTTTTT.

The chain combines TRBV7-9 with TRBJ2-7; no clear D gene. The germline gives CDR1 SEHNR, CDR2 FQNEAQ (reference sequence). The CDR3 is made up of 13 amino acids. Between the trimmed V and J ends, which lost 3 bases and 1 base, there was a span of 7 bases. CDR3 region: CASSFSKSYEQYF. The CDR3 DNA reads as TGTGCCAGCAGCTTTTCAAAATCCTACGAGCAGTACTTC.